Shown below are 29 T cell receptor beta chains from a single sample sequenced in a study of tumor-infiltrating lymphocytes in primary liver carcinoma. Germline DNA was also extracted, while the blood RNA originated from unsorted whole blood. Total RNA (around 0.45 ug) served as template for TCR beta cDNA synthesis primed by a constant-region primer. Nested multiplex PCR, run for three rounds with slightly modified ARM-PCR, yielded TCR beta libraries. Primers for the first two PCR rounds were TRBV1-TRBV30 forward primers and a C-beta reverse primer (about 9 cycles per round). Each CDR3 protein gets one entry after TCRdb re-called the multiplex PCR reads with MiXCR. The sample consists of approximately 300,000 distinct CDR3 sequences, approximately 65% of them appearing once. The sample comprised peripheral blood. These receptor sequences come from a man aged 35 to 55 with primary liver carcinoma and hepatitis B virus infection.

The chain joins TRBV11-2 to TRBJ2-2; weak D call: TRBD1 (5 bases). Germline lookup yields CDR1 SGHAT and CDR2 FQNNGV. This CDR3 comprises 14 residues. The germline V and J ends were trimmed by 9 bases and 5 bases, with 16 bases remaining between them. DNA for the CDR3: TGTGCCAGTAACTTAACAGGAGCTACCGGGGAGCTGTTTTTT. This translates into CASNLTGATGELFF.

This clonotype was found a few times. The V gene is TRBV5-5, the J gene TRBJ2-7; no clear D. V was cut by 5 bases and J by 5 bases, with 20 bases left in between. The CDR3 contains 15 residues. Germline CDR1 is SGHKS and CDR2 is YYEKEE (reference sequence). The CDR3 bases are TGTGCCAGCAGGGTAGGCTTGGGCGGTCTCGACGAGCAGTACTTC. Its translation: CASRVGLGGLDEQYF.

This clonotype was detected many times. The V gene is TRBV7-8, the J gene TRBJ2-7; D is possibly TRBD1 (5 bases). The length of the CDR3 is 12 residues. Germline CDR1 and CDR2: SGHVS and FQNEAQ. The germline V and J ends were trimmed by 5 bases and 3 bases, with 8 bases remaining between them. Here the CDR3 DNA reads TGTGCCAGCAGCCTTACAGGCTACGAGCAGTACTTC. It translates to CASSLTGYEQYF.

This clonotype was seen repeatedly, ten times or more. J is TRBJ2-5 and V is TRBV4-1; possibly TRBD1 or TRBD2 for D (5 bases each). Looked up from germline, CDR1 is MGHRA and CDR2 is YSYEKL. Trimming left V 0 bases short and J 1 base short, with 12 bases between. There are 16 residues in the CDR3. CDR3 region: CASSQEGRALQETQYF. The CDR3 DNA is TGCGCCAGCAGCCAAGAGGGGCGGGCCCTCCAAGAGACCCAGTACTTC.

This clonotype was counted only a few times. This rearrangement joins TRBV24-1 to TRBJ2-3; D ambiguous. The germline V gene encodes CDR1 KGHDR and CDR2 SFDVKD. The V and J ends lost 7 bases and 6 bases respectively, with 16 bases between them. CDR3 size: 14 residues. The CDR3 region has the DNA TGTGCCACCAGATCGACGACGGACGGGGATACGCAGTATTTT. It codes for CATRSTTDGDTQYF.

Notes on this clonotype: At one of its ends the junction is not consistent with the germline gene, which may arise from a read error. The chain couples TRBV6-1 to TRBJ1-1; 8 positions match TRBD1. Per the germline V gene, CDR1 is MNHNS and CDR2 is SASEGT. The CDR3 runs 14 residues. The DNA of the CDR3 is TGTGCCAGCAGCCGGGACAGGTGGGGCACTGAAACTTTCTTT. Its translation: CASSRDRWGTETFF.

A remark on this clonotype: The final CDR3 position lacks the conserved phenylalanine or tryptophan, pointing to a likely read error. The rearrangement joins TRBV6-2 or TRBV6-3 to TRBJ2-7; the D gene is possibly TRBD2 (5 bases). Germline assignment: CDR1 MNHEY and CDR2 SVGEGT. There are 11 residues in the CDR3. The CDR3 DNA sequence: TGTCCCGGGTCGGCGGGCTACGAGCAGTACTCC. Translated: CPGSAGYEQYS.

As for this clonotype: This sequence may be a read error, since a much larger clone differs from it by one base. This chain connects TRBV7-8 to TRBJ2-1; 7 bases match TRBD2. From germline, CDR1 is SGHVS and CDR2 FQNEAQ. This CDR3 contains 16 residues. In nucleotides, the CDR3 is TGTGTCAGCAGCCTTTGGGGCGGGAGTAGGTACAATGAGCAGTTCTTC. Translating gives CVSSLWGGSRYNEQFF.

On this clonotype: The junction differs from germline at one of its ends, possibly a read error. The chain has TRBV11-3 and TRBJ2-7; a possible D gene is TRBD2 (6 bases). Germline CDR1 is SGHNT and CDR2 is YENEEA. This CDR3 comprises 14 residues. The CDR3, as DNA: TGCGCCAGCAGCCCTGGAGGAGGGGACTACGAGCAGTACTTC. Translating gives CASSPGGGDYEQYF.

This clonotype came up many times. The genes are TRBV6-2 or TRBV6-3 and TRBJ2-1; D gene uncertain. Trimming cost V 7 bases and J 8 bases, with 12 bases left between them. Germline assignment: CDR1 MNHEY and CDR2 SVGEGT. This CDR3 has 12 amino acids. This CDR3 is CASTYSEHEQFF. The CDR3 DNA follows: TGTGCCAGCACCTACTCAGAGCATGAGCAGTTCTTC.

The sample holds many counts of this clonotype. The chain joins TRBV6-1 to TRBJ2-4, with D possibly TRBD1 on 5 matching bases. V lost 1 base and J lost 1, with 8 bases in between. CDR3 length: 15 residues. Germline assignment: CDR1 MNHNS and CDR2 SASEGT. DNA of the CDR3: TGTGCCAGCAGTGAAGTTAAGGGGGCCAAAAACATTCAGTACTTC. This gives the protein CASSEVKGAKNIQYF.

This clonotype came up many times. This rearrangement joins TRBV4-2 to TRBJ2-1; 13 nucleotides match TRBD2. There are 17 residues in the CDR3. Germline V gene lookup returns CDR1 LGHNA and CDR2 YNFKEQ. The ends lost 4 bases at V and 6 bases at J; junction bases unmatched: 9. CDR3 in DNA: TGTGCCAGCAGCCCCGGACTAGCGGGAGCCCCGGGCAATGAGCAGTTCTTC. Its protein is CASSPGLAGAPGNEQFF.

Details on this clonotype: A clone one base away is much larger, so this may be a read error. This chain links TRBV6-1 with TRBJ1-1, with D unresolved. The CDR3 runs to 11 residues. Trimming pared 6 bases from V and 10 bases from J, leaving 12 bases between. CDR1 MNHNS and CDR2 SASEGT come from the germline V gene. In nucleotides, the CDR3 is TGTGCCAGCAGAGACTCGGGAAGAGCTTTCTTT. Residues: CASRDSGRAFF.

This clonotype showed up many times. The chain employs TRBV11-2 and TRBJ1-1; D might be TRBD1 (5 bases). Trimming stripped 3 bases from V and 7 bases from J, with 15 bases between. The CDR3 is 14 amino acids. Germline assignment: CDR1 SGHAT and CDR2 FQNNGV. The CDR3 loop is CASSFPGRGFEAFF. The DNA of the CDR3 is TGTGCCAGCAGCTTTCCAGGGCGCGGATTTGAAGCTTTCTTT.

This clonotype was seen repeatedly, ten times or more. The chain has TRBV12-3 or TRBV12-4 and TRBJ2-1; D remains ambiguous. The V end lost 3 bases, the J end lost 10 bases, and 10 bases lay between the germline ends. This CDR3 spans 12 amino acids. The CDR3 sequence: CASSFSGTEQFF. CDR3 DNA: TGTGCCAGCAGTTTCTCAGGTACAGAGCAGTTCTTC.

V is TRBV4-2 and J is TRBJ1-6; weak D call: TRBD1 (5 bases). This CDR3 has 14 amino acids. The V gene lost 8 bases and the J gene lost 4 bases, with 12 bases spanning the gap. Germline CDR1 and CDR2: LGHNA and YNFKEQ. Written as DNA, the CDR3 is TGTGCCAGCGGACGGGGGGAATATAATTCACCCCTCCACTTT. The encoded protein is CASGRGEYNSPLHF.

In the case of this clonotype: This may be a read error: a much more frequent sequence differs by one nucleotide. The chain combines TRBV12-3 or TRBV12-4 with TRBJ1-1, with D tentatively TRBD1 (5 bases). This CDR3 has 15 amino acids. DNA for the CDR3: TGTACCAGCACTCCGAGGGGTGATGGGAGCACTGAAGCTTTCTTT. Its protein product is CTSTPRGDGSTEAFF.

This clonotype was detected only once. The junction differs from germline at one of its ends, possibly a read error. V usage is TRBV28 and J usage is TRBJ1-2, with D maybe TRBD1 (6 bases). The length of the CDR3 is 17 residues. Germline-derived CDR1 and CDR2 are MDHEN and SYDVKM. The CDR3 here is CDSSRGLQGTANYGYTF. Here the CDR3 DNA reads TGTGACAGCAGTCGGGGATTACAGGGAACGGCTAACTATGGCTACACCTTC.

This clonotype was counted a few times. The chain links TRBV5-1 to TRBJ2-6; perhaps D is TRBD1 or TRBD2 (5 bases each). V was trimmed by 9 bases and J by 2 bases, leaving 15 bases between them. Per germline, CDR1 SGHRS and CDR2 YFSETQ. This CDR3 is 15 amino acids long. The CDR3: CATSRDGPGANVLTF. In DNA form, the CDR3 reads TGCGCCACCTCACGGGACGGGCCTGGGGCCAACGTCCTGACTTTC.

This clonotype was observed a handful of times. The J gene is TRBJ2-7, the V gene TRBV6-2 or TRBV6-3, with 12 nucleotides matching TRBD2. The CDR3 sequence is 14 residues long. With V trimmed by 11 bases and J by 5 bases, 10 bases remained unmatched. The germline V gene encodes CDR1 MNHEY and CDR2 SVGEGT. CDR3 sequence: CAGRLAGVWDEQYF. The CDR3 coding sequence is TGTGCCGGGAGACTAGCGGGAGTCTGGGACGAGCAGTACTTC.

About this clonotype itself: A much larger clonotype is one base distant, so this may be a read error. The rearrangement joins TRBV5-4 to TRBJ2-7; 8 bases are a match to TRBD1. This CDR3 has 15 amino acids. Trimming at V came to 1 base and at J to 3 bases, leaving 6 bases not matched to a gene. Germline V gene sequence: CDR1 SGHNT, CDR2 YYREEE (reference sequence). This CDR3 is CASSLMGQDLYEQYF. In nucleotides, the CDR3 is TGTGCCAGCAGCTTGATGGGACAGGATCTCTACGAGCAGTACTTC. Full variable domain (rest looked up from reference TRBV5-4 and TRBJ2-7): ETGVTQSPTHLIKTRGQQVTLRCSSQSGHNTVSWYQQALGQGPQFIFQYYREEENGRGNFPPRFSGLQFPNYSSELNVNALELDDSALYLCASSLMGQDLYEQYFGPGTRLTVT.

As concerns this clonotype: A junction end diverges from the germline sequence, so it may reflect a read error. The chain is built from TRBV4-1 and TRBJ1-1; D is undetermined. CDR1 is MGHRA, CDR2 YSYEKL, per germline. The CDR3 consists of 14 residues. CDR3 in DNA: TGCGCCAGCAACCAAGAGTTCGGGTTGTCTGAAGCTTTCTTT. Encoded protein: CASNQEFGLSEAFF.

The chain combines TRBV14 with TRBJ1-2; no firm D call. There are 12 residues in the CDR3. Germline assignment: CDR1 SGHDN and CDR2 FVKESK. Trimming took 5 bases from V and 4 from J, leaving 8 bases between them. The CDR3 region is CASSCGGYGYTF. The CDR3 coding sequence is TGTGCCAGCAGCTGCGGAGGCTATGGCTACACCTTC.

Regarding this clonotype: A much larger clone sits a single nucleotide away, making a read error possible. This sequence joins TRBV29-1 and TRBJ2-7, with D possibly being TRBD2 (7 bases). CDR1 SQVTM and CDR2 ANQGSEA come from the germline V gene. V lost 7 bases and J 5 bases, leaving 12 bases between the germline ends. The length of the CDR3 is 11 residues. The CDR3 protein is CSARGADEQYF. Written as DNA, the CDR3 is TGCAGCGCCCGGGGGGCCGACGAGCAGTACTTC.

This clonotype was recorded at least ten times. V usage is TRBV6-5 and J usage is TRBJ1-1; 9 positions match TRBD1. The CDR3 is 13 residues long. CDR1 MNHEY and CDR2 SVGAGI come from the germline V gene. The J segment lost 6 bases and the V segment lost 8 bases, leaving 7 bases of the junction unmatched. DNA for the CDR3: TGTGCCAGCCTACCACAGGGGGCTGCTGAAGCTTTCTTT. Its protein product is CASLPQGAAEAFF.

As regards this clonotype: One end of the junction is discordant with germline, which a read error may explain. The chain recombines TRBV6-5 with TRBJ2-1, with 8 nucleotides matching TRBD2. There are 15 residues in the CDR3. The germline V gene encodes CDR1 MNHEY and CDR2 SVGAGI. In nucleotides, the CDR3 is TGTGCCAGCAGCGTCGGACTAGCAGCCTACGATGAGCAGTTCTTC. The encoded protein is CASSVGLAAYDEQFF.

V and J are TRBV28 and TRBJ1-3; maybe TRBD1 (5 bases). In germline, CDR1 is MDHEN, CDR2 SYDVKM. There are 15 residues in the CDR3. Trimming cost V 1 base and J 8 bases, with 15 bases left between them. The CDR3 bases are TGTGCCAGCAGTTTATCATGGACAAGGGAAGACACCATATATTTT. Translating it yields CASSLSWTREDTIYF.

A remark on this clonotype: Being one base from a much bigger clone, this may be a read error. V usage is TRBV14 and J usage is TRBJ2-3; 8 bases map to TRBD1. This CDR3 spans 14 amino acids. CDR1 and CDR2 (germline): SGHDN, FVKESK. The CDR3: CASSPWTGPDTHYF. CDR3 nucleotides: TGTGCCAGCAGCCCCTGGACAGGGCCAGATACGCATTATTTT. Filled out from reference TRBV14 and TRBJ2-3, the complete variable domain reads EAGVTQFPSHSVIEKGQTVTLRCDPISGHDNLYWYRRVMGKEIKFLLHFVKESKQDESGMPNNRFLAERTGGTYSTLKVQPAELEDSGVYFCASSPWTGPDTHYFGPGTRLTVL.

The V call is TRBV6-1, the J call TRBJ2-7; D gene uncertain. This CDR3 is 15 amino acids long. Trimming shortened V by 5 bases and J by 0 bases, and 14 bases separated the two germline ends. Germline V gene lookup returns CDR1 MNHNS and CDR2 SASEGT. CDR3 coding DNA: TGTGCCAGCAGTCCCTGGCATCCTAGCTCCTACGAGCAGTACTTC. Protein sequence: CASSPWHPSSYEQYF.